Below are 21 T cell receptor beta chains sequenced from a single sample in a study of blood T cells in healthy people across ages (dated by TCRdb to about 2015). Library generation was performed with 5' RACE. TCRdb lists the instrument as Illumina HiSeq 2500. A second roughly 6 to 12 cycle PCR used a sample-barcoded 5' primer and a J-beta primer mix. TCRdb reanalyzed the raw reads on its own, using fastp at Q25 for trimming and MiXCR for clone calling, and kept in-frame beta chains. CDR3 protein duplicates are merged, each entry listing the most common genes and DNA. A total of about 1.7 million distinct CDR3 sequences appear in this sample, 25% to 30% of them only once. The top ten constitute about 8% of the sample. The sequenced sample was blood. The receptors were sampled from a woman aged 25 to 39 in good health.

Only one count was recorded for this clonotype. The V call is TRBV13, the J call TRBJ2-4; D is unresolved. Germline V gene lookup returns CDR1 PRHDT and CDR2 FYEKMQ (reference sequence). This CDR3 is built from 15 residues. V gave up 2 bases and J gave up 9 bases, with 17 bases separating them. DNA for the CDR3: TGTGCCAGCAGCTTAAGCCAGGAAGGACCAAGCATTCAGTACTTC. Amino acids: CASSLSQEGPSIQYF.

The chain employs TRBV6-6 and TRBJ2-1; D is perhaps TRBD1 or TRBD2 (5 bases each). V lost 2 bases to trimming and J lost 8 bases, with 10 bases between them. Germline loops: CDR1 MNHNY, CDR2 SVGAGI (reference sequence). The CDR3 covers 13 residues. This chain's CDR3 is CASSYRGSDEQFF. The CDR3 bases are TGTGCCAGCAGTTACAGGGGTAGCGATGAGCAGTTCTTC.

The V gene is TRBV5-1, the J gene TRBJ1-2; D unclear. In germline, CDR1 is SGHRS, CDR2 YFSETQ. The length of the CDR3 is 12 residues. The V end was cut by 3 bases, the J end by 6 bases, with 9 bases between. The CDR3 spells CASSSSNNGYTF. CDR3 nucleotides: TGCGCCAGCAGCTCTTCGAATAATGGCTACACCTTC. Together with reference TRBV5-1 and TRBJ1-2, the CDR3 gives the full variable domain: KAGVTQTPRYLIKTRGQQVTLSCSPISGHRSVSWYQQTPGQGLQFLFEYFSETQRNKGNFPGRFSGRQFSNSRSEMNVSTLELGDSALYLCASSSSNNGYTFGSGTRLTVV.

Concerning this clonotype itself: This could be a read error, since a much larger clone is one nucleotide away. V gene TRBV10-3 combines with J gene TRBJ2-5; D is possibly TRBD1 (5 bases). This CDR3 is built from 13 residues. Germline-derived CDR1 and CDR2 are ENHRY and SYGVKD. The CDR3 reads CAIRAVGQEAQYF. In nucleotides, the CDR3 is TGTGCCATCAGGGCGGTGGGGCAAGAGGCCCAGTACTTC.

J is TRBJ2-3 and V is TRBV5-1; D might be TRBD1 or TRBD2, each matching 7 bases. V lost 3 bases and J 5 bases, leaving 22 bases between the germline ends. The CDR3 runs to 17 residues. Per the germline V gene, CDR1 is SGHRS and CDR2 is YFSETQ. The DNA of the CDR3 is TGCGCCAGCAGCTCGTCGTGGGCGGGAGCAGGGGGAGATACGCAGTATTTT. Translating it yields CASSSSWAGAGGDTQYF.

This clonotype showed up just a few times. The chain links TRBV3-1 to TRBJ2-5; 13 bases agree with TRBD2. V shed 4 bases and J 10 bases; nucleotides not matched to a gene: 6. Germline CDR1 and CDR2: LGHDT and YNNKEL (reference sequence). This CDR3 has 14 residues. CDR3 in amino acids: CASSPPGLAGIQYF. DNA of the CDR3: TGTGCCAGCAGCCCCCCGGGACTAGCGGGGATCCAGTACTTC.

This clonotype was observed a few times. V and J are TRBV5-1 and TRBJ2-6; 8 positions match TRBD1. J gave up 4 bases and V 3 bases, and 18 bases lay outside the gene matches. CDR1 and CDR2 from the germline V gene are SGHRS and YFSETQ. The CDR3 has 20 amino acids. CDR3 region: CASSYVYPGGASDGANVLTF. In DNA, the CDR3 is TGCGCCAGCAGCTACGTCTATCCAGGGGGCGCGTCGGACGGGGCCAACGTCCTGACTTTC.

In its sample, this clonotype was seen a few times. This rearrangement joins TRBV5-5 to TRBJ1-5; no definite D call. The germline V and J ends were trimmed by 0 bases and 5 bases, with 12 bases remaining between them. The CDR3 is made up of 15 amino acids. CDR1 SGHKS and CDR2 YYEKEE come from the germline V gene (reference sequence). Here the CDR3 reads CASSLDGVGYQPQHF. The CDR3 DNA reads as TGTGCCAGCAGCTTGGATGGGGTAGGATATCAGCCCCAGCATTTT.

The chain has TRBV20-1 and TRBJ2-7; D is perhaps TRBD1 or TRBD2 (6 bases each). Gene TRBJ2-5 matches the end of the DNA better, so the J call may be wrong. In germline, CDR1 is DFQATT, CDR2 SNEGSKA (reference sequence). The CDR3 has 14 amino acids. Here the CDR3 reads CSARQLVGGGTQYF. CDR3 DNA: TGCAGTGCTAGACAACTCGTTGGAGGGGGGACCCAGTACTTC.

The chain has TRBV5-1 and TRBJ1-2; D uncertain. V was pared by 1 base and J by 0 bases, with 10 bases between. Looked up from germline, CDR1 is SGHRS and CDR2 is YFSETQ. CDR3 length: 15 amino acids. The CDR3 DNA reads TGCGCCAGCAGCTTGAAAACCGACACTAACTATGGCTACACCTTC. It specifies CASSLKTDTNYGYTF.

V gene TRBV2 combines with J gene TRBJ2-1; 7 bases align to TRBD2. The CDR3 totals 16 residues. The ends lost 2 bases at V and 10 bases at J; junction bases unmatched: 14. The V gene's germline CDR1 is SNHLY and CDR2 FYNNEI. CDR3 coding DNA: TGTGCCAGCAGTGAACGGGCGGGAGCGCTTGGCTACGAGCAGTTCTTC. The encoded protein is CASSERAGALGYEQFF.

The chain combines TRBV20-1 with TRBJ2-1, with a weak D call TRBD1 (5 bases). In germline, CDR1 is DFQATT, CDR2 SNEGSKA (reference sequence). V dropped 6 bases and J dropped 6 bases, with 9 bases sitting between them. CDR3 length: 11 residues. Here the CDR3 DNA reads TGCAGTGCCCAAGGGGCCAATGAGCAGTTCTTC. The encoded protein is CSAQGANEQFF.

At least ten counts were recorded for this clonotype. The DNA of the CDR3 is TGCAGCGTCACCCGCGGCACTCGCACAGATACGCAGTATTTT. It specifies CSVTRGTRTDTQYF. The rearrangement uses TRBV29-1 and TRBJ2-3; D is unresolved. Germline V lookup: CDR1 SQVTM, CDR2 ANQGSEA. V gave up 6 bases and J gave up 1 base, with 14 bases separating them. This CDR3 region has 14 residues.

V and J are TRBV7-9 and TRBJ2-5; D gene unclear. Germline V gives CDR1 SEHNR, CDR2 FQNEAQ (reference sequence). This CDR3 region has 16 residues. The V end was cut by 1 base, the J end by 3 bases, with 15 bases between. CDR3 loop: CASSLGIGLEKETQYF. The CDR3 DNA is TGTGCCAGCAGCTTAGGAATAGGGCTAGAAAAAGAGACCCAGTACTTC.

The table lists this clonotype with a few counts. The chain has TRBV7-9 and TRBJ2-3; D ambiguous. Per germline, CDR1 SEHNR and CDR2 FQNEAQ (reference sequence). V lost 3 bases and J 0 bases, leaving 19 bases between the germline ends. The CDR3 covers 18 residues. This CDR3 is CASSFERARSYSTDTQYF. The CDR3 bases are TGTGCCAGCAGCTTTGAACGGGCCCGATCATATAGCACAGATACGCAGTATTTT.

Notes on this clonotype: One end of the junction does not line up with germline, which may come from a read error. The rearrangement links TRBV12-3 or TRBV12-4 to TRBJ2-3, with D perhaps matching TRBD1 or TRBD2 (5 bases each). The CDR3 has 16 amino acids. CDR3: CASSFELWGSTDTEYF. The CDR3 DNA follows: TGTGCCAGCAGTTTCGAGCTCTGGGGGAGCACAGATACGGAGTATTTT.

The gene calls are TRBV20-1 and TRBJ1-2; D is perhaps TRBD1 (5 bases). Germline CDR1 is DFQATT and CDR2 is SNEGSKA (reference sequence). This CDR3 comprises 16 residues. Deletions cut 6 bases from V and 0 bases from J, with 20 bases between. The CDR3 region has the DNA TGCAGTGCAAAGGCAACCCCGACAGCCGCTAACTATGGCTACACCTTC. This codes for CSAKATPTAANYGYTF.

This clonotype was recorded a few times. This CDR3 reads CASSPDRGYEDEQFF. CDR3 coding DNA: TGCGCCAGCAGCCCGGACAGGGGTTACGAAGATGAGCAGTTCTTC. This chain connects TRBV5-1 to TRBJ2-1; 9 bases line up with TRBD1. V shed 4 bases, J shed 8 bases, and the junction held 10 bases outside the gene matches. This CDR3 region has 15 residues. Germline CDR1 SGHRS, CDR2 YFSETQ.

This clonotype was seen repeatedly, ten times or more. The gene calls are TRBV4-3 and TRBJ2-1, with D hard to call. This CDR3 region has 15 residues. V dropped 0 bases and J dropped 9 bases, with 15 bases sitting between them. The germline gives CDR1 LGHNA, CDR2 YSLEER. CDR3 region: CASSQESQAGVEQFF. The DNA of the CDR3 is TGCGCCAGCAGCCAAGAGAGTCAAGCTGGGGTTGAGCAGTTCTTC.

This clonotype was picked up a small number of times. The chain carries TRBV18 and TRBJ2-1, with 10 bases that match TRBD1. V lost 0 bases and J lost 7; bases outside the gene matches: 0. This CDR3 is built from 14 residues. Germline CDR1 is KGHSH and CDR2 is LQKENI. CDR3 sequence: CASSPPGQGNEQFF. CDR3 coding DNA: TGTGCCAGCTCACCACCGGGACAGGGGAATGAGCAGTTCTTC. Drawing the rest from reference TRBV18 and TRBJ2-1, the complete variable domain is NAGVMQNPRHLVRRRGQEARLRCSPMKGHSHVYWYRQLPEEGLKFMVYLQKENIIDESGMPKERFSAEFPKEGPSILRIQQVVRGDSAAYFCASSPPGQGNEQFFGPGTRLTVL.

V usage is TRBV6-1 and J usage is TRBJ1-6, with 9 positions matching TRBD1. CDR1 is MNHNS and CDR2 is SASEGT in the germline V gene. V trimming: 7 bases; J trimming: 7 bases; junction bases outside the gene matches: 8. The CDR3 is 15 residues long. CDR3 region: CASIMEGTGNSPLHF. The CDR3 nucleotides are TGTGCCAGCATCATGGAAGGGACAGGGAATTCACCCCTCCACTTT.